Listed below are T cell receptor beta chains from one sample, sequenced in a study of cytomegalovirus exposure and HLA in healthy donors. This table comes from immunoSEQ multiplex PCR, and its TCRdb copy is limited to in-frame clones, with some not included. The sample shows about 150,000 clones, about 68% of them seen only once. The sample comprised PBMCs. Receptors originate from a man aged 25 to 40 in good health and CMV-seronegative. The CDR3 runs from the conserved cysteine through the conserved F or W. D genes are given only for firm matches. Part of the rows lack a size; the others show once, few, many or a class for expanded clones.

J: TRBJ2-7; V: TRBV5-1; size: -; D: TRBD1; DNA: TGCGCCAGCAGCCCCGGGACAGGGCTCCCCGAGCAGTACTTC; CDR3: CASSPGTGLPEQYF
J: TRBJ1-5; V: TRBV27; size: few; D: -; DNA: TGTGCCAGCAGTTTACGTAGCAGGGAGGGTTATCGCAATCAGCCCCAGCATTTT; CDR3: CASSLRSREGYRNQPQHF
J: TRBJ1-2; V: TRBV7-9; size: -; D: TRBD1; DNA: TGTGCCAGCAGCTCTTCCCGGGACAGGGTGCATGGCTACACCTTC; CDR3: CASSSSRDRVHGYTF
J: TRBJ2-5; V: TRBV7-2; size: -; D: TRBD2; DNA: TGTGCCAGCAGCTTACAACTAGCGGGGGGTGAGACCCGGTACTTC; CDR3: CASSLQLAGGETRYF
J: TRBJ2-7; V: TRBV19; size: -; D: -; DNA: TGTGCCAGTAGTACCCATACAGGGTTCGAGCAGTACTTC; CDR3: CASSTHTGFEQYF
J: TRBJ2-3; V: TRBV15; size: once; D: -; DNA: TGTGCCACCAGCCCTGCGGGGCGCACAGATACGCAGTATTTT; CDR3: CATSPAGRTDTQYF
J: TRBJ2-7; V: TRBV6-1; size: -; D: -; DNA: TGTGCCAGCAGTGCCTCGGGACAAACCTACGAGCAGTACTTC; CDR3: CASSASGQTYEQYF
J: TRBJ1-1; V: TRBV29-1; size: -; D: TRBD1; DNA: TGCAGCGTCGAGACAGGGCTGATCACTGAAGCTTTCTTT; CDR3: CSVETGLITEAFF
J: TRBJ2-7; V: TRBV5-6; size: -; D: -; DNA: TGTGCCAGCAGCTTCCCAGGCTCCTACGAGCAGTACTTC; CDR3: CASSFPGSYEQYF
J: TRBJ1-2; V: TRBV5-4; size: once; D: TRBD1; DNA: TGTGCCAGCAGCTACACCGGGACAGGGGATGGCTACACCTTC; CDR3: CASSYTGTGDGYTF
J: TRBJ2-5; V: TRBV7-9; size: -; D: -; DNA: TGTGCCAGCAGCTCACAGGGACGGGAGACCCAGTACTTC; CDR3: CASSSQGRETQYF
J: TRBJ2-5; V: TRBV7-3; size: few; D: TRBD1; DNA: TGTGCCAGCAGCCGTGGGACAGGGGGGTTAGAGACCCAGTACTTC; CDR3: CASSRGTGGLETQYF
J: TRBJ2-7; V: TRBV7-9; size: -; D: -; DNA: TGTGCCAGCACCTCCCATCTCTACGAGCAGTACTTC; CDR3: CASTSHLYEQYF
J: TRBJ1-1; V: TRBV5-5; size: few; D: -; DNA: TGTGCCAGCAGCTTGGCAGGGAACACTGAAGCTTTCTTT; CDR3: CASSLAGNTEAFF
J: TRBJ2-2; V: TRBV7-9; size: -; D: -; DNA: TGTGCCAGCAGCTTAATAGGCAGGGGTACCGGGGAGCTGTTTTTT; CDR3: CASSLIGRGTGELFF
J: TRBJ2-7; V: TRBV6-1; size: -; D: -; DNA: TGTGCCAGCAGTGAACTGGGGGCCTCCGTCCACGAGCAGTACTTC; CDR3: CASSELGASVHEQYF
J: TRBJ1-5; V: TRBV7-9; size: few; D: TRBD1; DNA: TGTGCCAGCAGCCTTTGGACAGGGGTTAGCAATCAGCCCCAGCATTTT; CDR3: CASSLWTGVSNQPQHF
J: TRBJ1-3; V: TRBV5-6; size: -; D: -; DNA: TGTGCCAGCAGCCCCCGAGGTGGTAACACCATATATTTT; CDR3: CASSPRGGNTIYF
J: TRBJ2-2; V: TRBV6-5; size: -; D: -; DNA: TGTGCCAGCAGTTTTGCAGGGCCCTCAAACACCGGGGAGCTGTTTTTT; CDR3: CASSFAGPSNTGELFF
J: TRBJ1-1; V: TRBV5-1; size: -; D: TRBD1; DNA: TGCGCCAGCAGCTCGGTGGGACAGAATTTGAACACTGAAGCTTTCTTT; CDR3: CASSSVGQNLNTEAFF
J: TRBJ1-2; V: TRBV19; size: -; D: -; DNA: TGTGCCAGTACTACAGGGAGCTATGGCTACACCTTC; CDR3: CASTTGSYGYTF
J: TRBJ2-3; V: TRBV11-2; size: -; D: -; DNA: TGTGCCAGCAGCCCCCAACTAGGGGATACGCAGTATTTT; CDR3: CASSPQLGDTQYF
J: TRBJ1-1; V: TRBV7-9; size: -; D: -; DNA: TGTGCCAGCAGCCAGGGGCAGCTTGAAGCTTTCTTT; CDR3: CASSQGQLEAFF
J: TRBJ2-1; V: TRBV28; size: -; D: -; DNA: TGTGCCAGCAGTCCCACGGGGTACAATGAGCAGTTCTTC; CDR3: CASSPTGYNEQFF